The T cell receptor (beta chain) described here comes from a study of T-cell reconstitution after alpha-beta-depleted transplantation in children. The authors prepared the TCRbeta library with unique molecular identifiers. TCRdb reprocessed the PCR reads with MiXCR, giving one entry per CDR3 protein. The sample lists almost 250,000 distinct CDR3 sequences, more than 20% occurring once. General study results and limits: Several hundred expanded graft clones reportedly gave rise to the alpha-beta T cells present about two months after transplant. Several patients had high TCRbeta diversity at day 60; it came from surviving recipient T cells and thymic progenitors. T-cell numbers and diversity one year post-transplant derived largely from freshly generated T cells.

Between the trimmed V and J ends, which lost 6 bases and 0 bases, there was a span of 12 bases. This CDR3 region has 13 residues. Germline V gene sequence: CDR1 SQVTM, CDR2 ANQGSEA. Of note for this clonotype: The target antigen is unknown.

Sequenced material: PBMCs, taken before TCRalphabeta/CD19-depleted stem cell transplant. This clonotype was sampled from a girl under 10 years old with Fanconi anemia, due to receive a stem cell transplant. The chain couples TRBV29-1 to TRBJ2-7; D possibly corresponds to TRBD2 (6 bases). The CDR3 sequence: CSVTGLYSYEQYF. CDR3 DNA: TGCAGCGTCACGGGACTCTACTCCTACGAGCAGTACTTC.